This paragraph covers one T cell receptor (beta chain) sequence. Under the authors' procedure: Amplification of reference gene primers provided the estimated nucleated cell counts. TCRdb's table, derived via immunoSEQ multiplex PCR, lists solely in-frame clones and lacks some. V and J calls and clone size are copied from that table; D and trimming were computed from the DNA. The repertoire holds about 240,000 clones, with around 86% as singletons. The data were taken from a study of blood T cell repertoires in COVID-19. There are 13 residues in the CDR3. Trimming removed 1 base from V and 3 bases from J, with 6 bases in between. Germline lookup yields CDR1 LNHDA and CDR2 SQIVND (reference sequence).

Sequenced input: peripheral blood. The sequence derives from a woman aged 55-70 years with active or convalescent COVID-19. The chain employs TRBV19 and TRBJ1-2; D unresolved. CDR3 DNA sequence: TGTGCCAGTAGTATAGCCGAGGACTATGGCTACACCTTC. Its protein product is CASSIAEDYGYTF.